Included here is one TCR beta chain sequence, with context. What it recognizes is unknown. The record originates from a study of cytomegalovirus exposure and HLA in healthy donors. As for the study in general: The approximately 670 first-cohort repertoires and the 95 to 150 validation repertoires shared the same platform, a later analysis reported.

Notes on the study in general: Cytomegalovirus association was assigned to 170 or so TCR beta chains.

Produced via immunoSEQ multiplex PCR; TCRdb's table is partial and in-frame only. Of some 45,000 clones listed, 80% to 95% are singletons. V lost 4 bases, J lost 5 bases, and 15 bases lay in between. The CDR3 extends over 14 amino acids. The germline V gene encodes CDR1 LGHNA and CDR2 YNFKEQ. The sequence came from a man younger than 35 in good health and CMV-seronegative. The specimen sequenced was PBMCs. The chain combines TRBV4-2 with TRBJ2-7, with D tentatively TRBD2 (5 bases). This CDR3 reads CASSLSERADEQYF. The CDR3 bases are TGTGCCAGCAGCCTATCGGAGAGGGCCGACGAGCAGTACTTC.